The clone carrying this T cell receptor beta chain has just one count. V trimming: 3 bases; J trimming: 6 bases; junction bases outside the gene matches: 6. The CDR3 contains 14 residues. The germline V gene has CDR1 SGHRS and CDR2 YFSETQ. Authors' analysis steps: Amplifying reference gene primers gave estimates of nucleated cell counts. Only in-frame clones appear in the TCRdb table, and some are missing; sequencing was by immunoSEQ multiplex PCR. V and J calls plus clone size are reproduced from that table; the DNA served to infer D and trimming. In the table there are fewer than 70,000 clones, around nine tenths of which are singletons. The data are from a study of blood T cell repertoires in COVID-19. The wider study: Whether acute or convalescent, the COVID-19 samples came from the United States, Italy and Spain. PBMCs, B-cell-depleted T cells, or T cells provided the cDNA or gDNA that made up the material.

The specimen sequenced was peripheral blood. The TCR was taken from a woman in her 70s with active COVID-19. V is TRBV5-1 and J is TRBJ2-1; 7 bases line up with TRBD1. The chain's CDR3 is CASSSRQGRNEQFF. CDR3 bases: TGCGCCAGCAGCTCACGACAGGGTCGCAATGAGCAGTTCTTC.